This is a list of T cell receptor beta chains from one sample in a study of blood T cells in healthy people across ages. One entry per CDR3 protein results from TCRdb running MiXCR on the 5' RACE reads. This sample has 1,800,000 or so distinct CDR3 sequences, with about 39% found just once. Material: blood. The receptors stem from a human donor in good health. Both conserved end residues are part of each CDR3. Each record gives: clone size, CDR3 length, D gene, V gene, J gene, CDR3 protein, CDR3 DNA. The D gene is left open where the match is weak. Clone size appears in some rows only: once, few, many, or a class for an expanded clone.

size: few
length: 13
D: -
V: TRBV11-2
J: TRBJ1-3
CDR3: CASSPAGGNTIYF
DNA: TGTGCCAGCAGCCCCGCGGGCGGAAACACCATATATTTT

size: -
length: 15
D: -
V: TRBV5-1
J: TRBJ1-3
CDR3: CASRRETGSGNTIYF
DNA: TGCGCCAGCAGACGGGAGACCGGGTCTGGAAACACCATATATTTT

size: -
length: 13
D: -
V: TRBV10-3
J: TRBJ1-6
CDR3: CAISADTNSPLHF
DNA: TGTGCCATCAGTGCTGATACGAATTCACCCCTCCACTTT

size: -
length: 15
D: -
V: TRBV18
J: TRBJ2-1
CDR3: CASSPDWVSYNEQFF
DNA: TGTGCCAGCTCACCAGACTGGGTTTCCTACAATGAGCAGTTCTTC

size: few
length: 12
D: -
V: TRBV29-1
J: TRBJ1-3
CDR3: CSVPSSGNTIYF
DNA: TGCAGCGTCCCCTCCTCTGGAAACACCATATATTTT

size: -
length: 15
D: -
V: TRBV9
J: TRBJ2-1
CDR3: CASSVSPDIGDEQFF
DNA: TGTGCCAGCAGCGTGAGTCCGGACATTGGCGATGAGCAGTTCTTC

size: -
length: 15
D: TRBD1
V: TRBV28
J: TRBJ2-1
CDR3: CASTTEGQGCGGQFF
DNA: TGTGCCAGCACCACAGAGGGACAGGGATGTGGAGGGCAGTTCTTC

size: once
length: 13
D: TRBD2
V: TRBV4-3
J: TRBJ2-7
CDR3: CVSSQGRGYEQYF
DNA: TGCGTCAGCAGCCAAGGGAGGGGTTACGAGCAGTACTTC

size: -
length: 12
D: TRBD2
V: TRBV9
J: TRBJ2-1
CDR3: CASSVERDELFF
DNA: TGTGCCAGCAGCGTAGAGCGGGATGAGCTGTTCTTC

size: few
length: 15
D: -
V: TRBV7-8
J: TRBJ2-7
CDR3: CASSLQLDRPYEQYF
DNA: TGTGCCAGCAGCCTTCAATTGGACCGCCCCTACGAGCAGTACTTC

size: -
length: 11
D: -
V: TRBV29-1
J: TRBJ1-1
CDR3: CSVERGERAFF
DNA: TGCAGCGTTGAACGGGGGGAAAGGGCTTTCTTT

size: -
length: 14
D: TRBD1
V: TRBV28
J: TRBJ1-5
CDR3: CASSLFSGQEYQHF
DNA: TGTGCCAGCAGTTTATTTTCGGGACAGGAGTACCAGCATTTT

size: many
length: 15
D: -
V: TRBV15
J: TRBJ2-1
CDR3: CATSRERGFYNEQFF
DNA: TGTGCCACCAGCAGAGAGCGGGGATTCTACAATGAGCAGTTCTTC

size: few
length: 12
D: -
V: TRBV29-1
J: TRBJ2-3
CDR3: CSVIPNTDTQYF
DNA: TGCAGCGTAATACCGAACACAGATACGCAGTATTTT

size: -
length: 16
D: TRBD1
V: TRBV6-1
J: TRBJ2-2
CDR3: CASKDGGQGNTGELFF
DNA: TGTGCCAGCAAAGACGGGGGACAGGGGAACACCGGGGAGCTGTTTTTT

size: -
length: 14
D: -
V: TRBV20-1
J: TRBJ2-5
CDR3: CSARDQRGWETQYF
DNA: TGCAGTGCTAGAGATCAAAGGGGATGGGAGACCCAGTACTTC

size: -
length: 16
D: -
V: TRBV5-1
J: TRBJ2-6
CDR3: CASSLADTSGANVQTF
DNA: TGCGCCAGCAGCTTAGCGGACACCTCTGGGGCCAACGTCCAGACTTTC

size: -
length: 13
D: -
V: TRBV11-2
J: TRBJ1-2
CDR3: CASSRGMAYGYTF
DNA: TGTGCCAGCAGCCGGGGGATGGCCTATGGCTACACCTTC

size: few
length: 14
D: -
V: TRBV25-1
J: TRBJ1-2
CDR3: CASSPSRGDVGYTF
DNA: TGTGCCAGCAGTCCTTCGCGAGGGGACGTAGGCTACACCTTT

size: -
length: 13
D: -
V: TRBV29-1
J: TRBJ2-1
CDR3: CSVEWESYNEQFF
DNA: TGCAGCGTTGAATGGGAGTCCTACAATGAGCAGTTCTTC

size: -
length: 15
D: TRBD2
V: TRBV20-1
J: TRBJ2-1
CDR3: CSAPLAGFSYNEQFF
DNA: TGCAGTGCTCCACTAGCGGGGTTCTCCTACAATGAGCAGTTCTTC

size: few
length: 16
D: TRBD1
V: TRBV7-7
J: TRBJ2-5
CDR3: CASSLLGQGTGETQYF
DNA: TGTGCCAGCAGCTTGTTGGGACAGGGTACTGGAGAGACCCAGTACTTC

size: few
length: 16
D: -
V: TRBV7-8
J: TRBJ2-7
CDR3: CASSSTRTRNSYEQYF
DNA: TGTGCCAGCAGCTCCACTAGGACTCGGAATTCCTACGAGCAGTACTTC

size: -
length: 15
D: TRBD2
V: TRBV3-1
J: TRBJ2-1
CDR3: CASSQELAGFHEQFF
DNA: TGTGCCAGCAGCCAAGAACTAGCGGGGTTCCATGAGCAGTTCTTC

size: -
length: 13
D: -
V: TRBV2
J: TRBJ1-1
CDR3: CASSVRDRLKAFF
DNA: TGTGCCAGCAGTGTCAGGGACCGACTAAAAGCTTTCTTT

size: -
length: 17
D: -
V: TRBV7-9
J: TRBJ2-3
CDR3: CASSFGDLQGPPDTQYF
DNA: TGTGCCAGCAGCTTCGGGGATCTGCAGGGCCCCCCAGATACGCAGTATTTT

size: few
length: 13
D: -
V: TRBV3-1
J: TRBJ1-2
CDR3: CASTHEGRAGYTF
DNA: TGTGCCAGCACCCACGAGGGGAGGGCAGGCTACACCTTC

size: few
length: 15
D: TRBD2
V: TRBV29-1
J: TRBJ2-1
CDR3: CSGGFGLAGASEQFF
DNA: TGCAGCGGGGGGTTCGGACTAGCGGGGGCAAGTGAGCAGTTCTTC

size: -
length: 14
D: -
V: TRBV5-1
J: TRBJ2-5
CDR3: CASSYGALGETQYF
DNA: TGCGCCAGCAGCTATGGGGCCTTGGGAGAGACCCAGTACTTC

size: -
length: 13
D: -
V: TRBV7-3
J: TRBJ1-1
CDR3: CATGQGVGTEAFF
DNA: TGTGCCACCGGCCAGGGTGTTGGCACTGAAGCTTTCTTT

size: once
length: 14
D: -
V: TRBV20-1
J: TRBJ2-7
CDR3: CSARDRTGPDEQYF
DNA: TGCAGTGCTAGAGATAGAACAGGCCCCGACGAGCAGTACTTC

size: -
length: 13
D: -
V: TRBV6-1
J: TRBJ1-5
CDR3: CASSPSQWGDQHF
DNA: TGTGCCAGCAGCCCCTCTCAGTGGGGGGACCAGCATTTT

size: few
length: 15
D: -
V: TRBV20-1
J: TRBJ2-7
CDR3: CSARDLTGPSNEQYF
DNA: TGCAGTGCTAGAGATCTAACAGGCCCCTCTAACGAGCAGTACTTC

size: -
length: 16
D: -
V: TRBV25-1
J: TRBJ2-1
CDR3: CASSRGRGIPYNEQFF
DNA: TGTGCCAGCAGTCGTGGGAGAGGGATCCCATACAATGAGCAGTTCTTC

size: -
length: 14
D: -
V: TRBV7-2
J: TRBJ2-1
CDR3: CASSSRRGANEQFF
DNA: TGTGCCAGCAGCTCCAGACGGGGCGCGAATGAGCAGTTCTTC

size: -
length: 16
D: -
V: TRBV30
J: TRBJ2-7
CDR3: CAWSADGPPSSYEQYF
DNA: TGTGCCTGGAGTGCTGACGGGCCACCTAGCTCCTACGAGCAGTACTTC

size: -
length: 18
D: -
V: TRBV7-9
J: TRBJ1-4
CDR3: CASSLGRWGHATNEKLFF
DNA: TGTGCCAGCAGCTTAGGTCGGTGGGGTCATGCAACTAATGAAAAACTGTTTTTT

size: few
length: 18
D: TRBD2
V: TRBV7-2
J: TRBJ2-5
CDR3: CASSLRASGGAMGETQYF
DNA: TGTGCCAGCAGCTTACGGGCTAGCGGGGGGGCTATGGGCGAGACCCAGTACTTC

size: few
length: 14
D: -
V: TRBV6-1
J: TRBJ1-2
CDR3: CASSEARDSYGYTF
DNA: TGTGCCAGCAGTGAAGCCCGGGACTCCTATGGCTACACCTTC

size: few
length: 13
D: TRBD1
V: TRBV5-1
J: TRBJ2-5
CDR3: CASSWDRQETQYF
DNA: TGTGCCAGCAGTTGGGACAGGCAGGAGACCCAGTACTTC

size: few
length: 17
D: TRBD2
V: TRBV20-1
J: TRBJ2-1
CDR3: CSARTSGGTRSYNEQFF
DNA: TGCAGTGCTAGAACTAGCGGGGGGACTAGGTCCTACAATGAGCAGTTCTTC

size: -
length: 11
D: -
V: TRBV20-1
J: TRBJ2-7
CDR3: CSAMKSYEQYF
DNA: TGCAGTGCTATGAAGAGCTACGAGCAGTACTTC

size: -
length: 16
D: -
V: TRBV3-1
J: TRBJ2-1
CDR3: CASSQVGEGVYNEQFF
DNA: TGTGCCAGCAGCCAAGTAGGGGAGGGGGTTTACAATGAGCAGTTCTTC

size: few
length: 17
D: -
V: TRBV15
J: TRBJ1-5
CDR3: CATSQHASGDRNQPQHF
DNA: TGTGCCACCAGTCAGCACGCGTCAGGGGATAGGAATCAGCCCCAGCATTTT

size: once
length: 16
D: TRBD1
V: TRBV7-2
J: TRBJ2-5
CDR3: CASSLGGTGGWETQYF
DNA: TGTGCCAGCAGCTTAGGGGGGACAGGGGGCTGGGAGACCCAGTACTTC

size: few
length: 16
D: TRBD2
V: TRBV29-1
J: TRBJ2-3
CDR3: CSVEDPAGRYTDTQYF
DNA: TGCAGCGTTGAAGATCCAGCGGGGCGTTACACAGATACGCAGTATTTT

size: few
length: 14
D: TRBD1
V: TRBV2
J: TRBJ1-2
CDR3: CASSGETGLDGYTF
DNA: TGTGCCAGCAGTGGAGAGACAGGGTTGGATGGCTACACCTTC

size: -
length: 14
D: -
V: TRBV4-3
J: TRBJ1-2
CDR3: CAGSQDPVIYGYTF
DNA: TGCGCCGGCAGCCAAGATCCGGTAATCTATGGCTACACCTTC

size: few
length: 17
D: -
V: TRBV4-3
J: TRBJ2-1
CDR3: CASSQDSSGGWYNEQFF
DNA: TGCGCCAGCAGCCAAGATTCATCGGGGGGCTGGTACAATGAGCAGTTCTTC

size: -
length: 14
D: TRBD1
V: TRBV29-1
J: TRBJ1-2
CDR3: CSVVKRDRYYGYTF
DNA: TGCAGCGTAGTGAAACGGGACAGGTATTATGGCTACACCTTC

size: -
length: 13
D: TRBD1
V: TRBV30
J: TRBJ1-1
CDR3: CAWSVLGTDEAFF
DNA: TGTGCCTGGAGTGTACTAGGGACAGATGAAGCTTTCTTT

size: -
length: 15
D: -
V: TRBV4-3
J: TRBJ1-3
CDR3: CASSPQGGQGNTIYF
DNA: TGCGCCAGCAGCCCCCAAGGGGGGCAAGGAAACACCATATATTTT

size: -
length: 17
D: -
V: TRBV7-9
J: TRBJ1-2
CDR3: CASSFMGALQNFYGYTF
DNA: TGTGCCAGCAGCTTCATGGGGGCGCTACAAAATTTCTATGGCTACACCTTC

size: few
length: 17
D: TRBD1
V: TRBV5-1
J: TRBJ2-3
CDR3: CASSLGGTGASTDTQYF
DNA: TGCGCCAGCAGCTTGGGGGGGACAGGCGCCAGCACAGATACGCAGTATTTT

size: -
length: 15
D: -
V: TRBV7-8
J: TRBJ2-1
CDR3: CASSFTGPGYNEQFF
DNA: TGTGCCAGCAGCTTCACAGGGCCGGGGTACAATGAGCAGTTCTTC

size: few
length: 14
D: -
V: TRBV7-2
J: TRBJ1-1
CDR3: CASSTRGLSSEAFF
DNA: TGTGCCAGCAGCACCCGCGGGCTATCGTCTGAAGCTTTCTTT

size: -
length: 12
D: -
V: TRBV30
J: TRBJ2-3
CDR3: CAWTANTDTQYF
DNA: TGTGCCTGGACCGCTAACACAGATACGCAGTATTTT

size: few
length: 15
D: -
V: TRBV15
J: TRBJ1-1
CDR3: CATSHRDLGNTEAFF
DNA: TGTGCCACCAGCCACCGGGACCTTGGGAACACTGAAGCTTTCTTT

size: -
length: 13
D: TRBD1
V: TRBV20-1
J: TRBJ1-1
CDR3: CSAGDSVNTEAFF
DNA: TGCAGTGCGGGGGACAGCGTGAACACTGAAGCTTTCTTT

size: few
length: 14
D: -
V: TRBV12-3/TRBV12-4
J: TRBJ1-1
CDR3: CASSLVTENTEAFF
DNA: TGTGCCAGCAGTTTAGTTACAGAGAACACTGAAGCTTTCTTT